This is a list of T cell receptor beta chains from one sample in a study of T cell repertoires in cytomegalovirus infection. TCRdb re-analysed the reads in MiXCR, keeping a single row per CDR3 protein. The sample yields 740,000 or so distinct CDR3 sequences, 35% seen once. Sequencing was done on a sample of PBMCs. The source is a human donor in good health (CMV status not recorded). Some clones in this sample may be carry-over from other donors' samples. Both conserved end residues are part of each CDR3. The D gene is left open where the match is weak. Part of the rows lack a size; the others show once, few, many or a class for expanded clones.

j_gene,d_gene,v_gene,abundance,CDR3nt,CDR3aa
TRBJ1-5,NA,TRBV19,NA,TGTGCCAGTAGTCTCAGAGACAGTCTGCCCCAGCATTTT,CASSLRDSLPQHF
TRBJ2-5,NA,TRBV30,NA,TGTGCCTGGAGTGCAGGCGAGTACCAAGAGACCCAGTACTTC,CAWSAGEYQETQYF
TRBJ1-2,NA,TRBV9,few,TGTGCCAGCAGCGCCCCCGAGACGCCGTCTAACTATGGCTACACCTTC,CASSAPETPSNYGYTF
TRBJ1-1,NA,TRBV4-1,once,TGCGCCAACAGCCGCAGAGTGGACACTGAAGCTTTCTTT,CANSRRVDTEAFF
TRBJ1-2,NA,TRBV28,NA,TGTGCCAGCAGATCTGACTATGGCTACACCTTC,CASRSDYGYTF
TRBJ2-1,TRBD2,TRBV27,NA,TGTGCCAGCAGTTTAAGGCGGGAGAGCTCCTACAATGAGCAGTTCTTC,CASSLRRESSYNEQFF
TRBJ2-7,TRBD1,TRBV6-6,NA,TGTGCCAGCAGTTACGGGACAGGTGACTACGAGCAGTACTTC,CASSYGTGDYEQYF
TRBJ1-2,NA,TRBV15,NA,TGTGCCACCAGCCCAGAGATCGCCAGGGAGACCTTC,CATSPEIARETF
TRBJ1-1,TRBD1,TRBV19,NA,TGTGCCAGTAGTACATGGGACAGGCCTGAAGCTTTCTTT,CASSTWDRPEAFF
TRBJ2-7,NA,TRBV28,few,TGTGCCACCCACGCCGGAGATTCCTACGAGCAGTACTTC,CATHAGDSYEQYF
TRBJ2-5,TRBD2,TRBV28,few,TGTGCCAGCAGGCCGGATGCGGGAGGTAAAGAGACCCAGTACTTC,CASRPDAGGKETQYF
TRBJ2-1,TRBD2,TRBV5-4,NA,TGTGCCAGCAGCTCCCCTAGCGGGAGTTACAATGTGCAGTTCTTC,CASSSPSGSYNVQFF
TRBJ2-7,NA,TRBV5-1,NA,TGCGCCAGCAGCTTGGCCTCGGGACCCAACTACGAGCAGTACTTC,CASSLASGPNYEQYF
TRBJ1-6,NA,TRBV4-1,NA,TGCGCCAGCAGCCAAGATAGGAGGCAGGGTAATTCACCCCTCCACTTT,CASSQDRRQGNSPLHF
TRBJ2-5,TRBD2,TRBV20-1,NA,TGCAGTGCGGGACTAGCCGCCGGTGGGGAGACCCAGTACTTC,CSAGLAAGGETQYF
TRBJ2-5,NA,TRBV7-2,many,TGTGCCAGCAGCTCCCGCAGACAAGAGACCCAGTACTTC,CASSSRRQETQYF
TRBJ1-4,NA,TRBV3-1,few,TGTGCCAGCAGCCAATCCGGGAGCGAAAAACTGTTTTTT,CASSQSGSEKLFF
TRBJ2-2,TRBD2,TRBV20-1,NA,TGCAGTGCTAGGGGTAGAGCGGGAGCGGATTGGACCGGGGAGCTGTTTTTT,CSARGRAGADWTGELFF
TRBJ1-2,NA,TRBV7-2,many,TGTGCCAGCAGCTTAGGCCCCCTTGGTGGCTACACCTTC,CASSLGPLGGYTF
TRBJ2-3,TRBD2,TRBV20-1,NA,TGCAGTGAAACGGAGCGGGGGACAGATACGCAGTATTTT,CSETERGTDTQYF
TRBJ2-3,NA,TRBV6-1,many,TGTGCCAGCAGTGAAGCGGGGGCTAGCACAGATACGCAGTATTTT,CASSEAGASTDTQYF
TRBJ1-2,NA,TRBV28,NA,TGTGCCAGAAGTGGCGGGGGGTACTATGGCTACACCTTC,CARSGGGYYGYTF
TRBJ1-1,NA,TRBV12-3/TRBV12-4,few,TGTGCCAGCAGTTTAGCGCAGGTCGAGGGGACTGAAGCTTTCTTT,CASSLAQVEGTEAFF
TRBJ1-6,TRBD1,TRBV5-1,NA,TGCGCCAGCAGCTTCACCTTACAGGGGGCCGGTAATTCACCCCTCCACTTT,CASSFTLQGAGNSPLHF
TRBJ1-5,NA,TRBV12-3/TRBV12-4,NA,TGTGCCAGCAGTTTCCAAGGGTTCAATCAGCCCCAGCATTTT,CASSFQGFNQPQHF
TRBJ1-5,NA,TRBV28,many,TGTGCCAGCAGTTTATTAGAGGGCAGAGCTATCCAGCCCCAGCATTTT,CASSLLEGRAIQPQHF
TRBJ2-3,TRBD1,TRBV28,many,TGTGCCAGCAGCCCGAACAGGGGGCGCGTCGCAGATACGCAGTATTTT,CASSPNRGRVADTQYF
TRBJ2-3,NA,TRBV2,once,TGTGACAGCAGTGAGTGTTATCAAAGCACAGATACGCAGTATTTT,CDSSECYQSTDTQYF
TRBJ2-1,TRBD1,TRBV11-2,once,TGTGCCAGCAGCTTGGCCGGACAGGGGATCGTTAATGAGCAGTTCTTC,CASSLAGQGIVNEQFF
TRBJ1-5,TRBD1,TRBV12-5,NA,TGTGCTAGTTTGGACGACAGGGACTGCAATCAGCCCCATCATTTT,CASLDDRDCNQPHHF
TRBJ1-6,NA,TRBV6-5,few,TGTGCCAGCAGTTCTTTCCCCGGGACGGGGAATTCACCCCTCCACTTT,CASSSFPGTGNSPLHF
TRBJ1-4,TRBD1,TRBV10-3,NA,TGTGCCATCAGTGACCCGATGGACAGGGGAAGAAGGGAAAAACTGTTTTTT,CAISDPMDRGRREKLFF
TRBJ2-1,TRBD2,TRBV29-1,NA,TGCAGCGTTGGAGCGGGAGTTTCTAGTGAGCAGTTCTTC,CSVGAGVSSEQFF
TRBJ1-6,NA,TRBV11-2,few,TGTGCCAGCAGTTACATCCGGGACAACAATTCACCCCTCCACTTT,CASSYIRDNNSPLHF
TRBJ2-5,TRBD2,TRBV25-1,NA,TGTGCCAGCGGGTTTCGAGTAGCGGGACAAGAGACCCAGTACTTC,CASGFRVAGQETQYF
TRBJ2-6,NA,TRBV7-9,NA,TGTGCCAGCATCAGGAGCTCTGGGGCCAACGTCCTGACTTTC,CASIRSSGANVLTF
TRBJ2-6,NA,TRBV7-2,once,TGTGCCAGCAGCCAAGAGGGAAAGGGGGGCTCTGGGGCCAACGTCCTGACTTTC,CASSQEGKGGSGANVLTF
TRBJ2-1,NA,TRBV28,NA,TGTGCCAGCAGTTTAATCGGGGCAGGGGGGGATGAGCAGTTCTTC,CASSLIGAGGDEQFF
TRBJ1-4,NA,TRBV11-3,NA,TGTGCCAGCAGCTTAGCCCCCGAAGCAACTAATGAAAAACTGTTTTTT,CASSLAPEATNEKLFF
TRBJ2-7,NA,TRBV7-8,few,TGTGCCAGCAGCTTAGAAAAAAGGGGGGTGTACGAGCAGTACTTC,CASSLEKRGVYEQYF
TRBJ2-7,NA,TRBV11-2,NA,TGTGCCAGCAGCCCACGCCCGGGCTACGAGCAGTACTTC,CASSPRPGYEQYF
TRBJ2-1,NA,TRBV7-2,NA,TGTGCCAGCAGCACTGGGTCGGGACGGCACGACTCGGAGCAGTTCTTC,CASSTGSGRHDSEQFF
TRBJ1-5,NA,TRBV20-1,NA,TGCAGTGCTGGGGGGAACTCGGGAGGACAGCCCCAGCATTTT,CSAGGNSGGQPQHF
TRBJ1-5,NA,TRBV6-1,few,TGTGCCAGCGGGACCGACAATCAGCCCCAGCATTTT,CASGTDNQPQHF
TRBJ1-5,NA,TRBV7-2,many,TGTGCCAGCAGCTTAGAGAGGGGTACAAGCAATCAGCCCCAGCATTTT,CASSLERGTSNQPQHF
TRBJ1-2,TRBD1,TRBV5-5,NA,TGTGCCAGCAGTTTCCAGGGGGCCTATGGCTACACCTTC,CASSFQGAYGYTF
TRBJ1-2,NA,TRBV30,NA,TGTGCCTGGAGTGTACTCGGGGACGGCTACACCTTC,CAWSVLGDGYTF
TRBJ1-3,NA,TRBV28,NA,TGTGCCAGCAGAGACACCAACCGCGTCTCTGGAAACACCATATATTTT,CASRDTNRVSGNTIYF
TRBJ2-7,NA,TRBV19,few,TGTGCCAGTAGTAGGGACGGAGTGTGGGACGAGCAGTACTTC,CASSRDGVWDEQYF
TRBJ2-6,NA,TRBV5-1,few,TGCGCCAGCAGCGTAAATCCAGGGACTGGGGCCAACGTCCTGACTTTC,CASSVNPGTGANVLTF
TRBJ1-5,TRBD1,TRBV12-3/TRBV12-4,NA,TGTGCCAGCAGTTTATTTGGACAGGGGATAAGCAATCAGCCCCAGCATTTT,CASSLFGQGISNQPQHF
TRBJ1-1,NA,TRBV7-9,NA,TGTGCCAGCAGCCGCCCCGGGGGTCAGAACACTGAAGCTTTCTTT,CASSRPGGQNTEAFF
TRBJ1-3,NA,TRBV6-5,few,TGTGCCAGCAAACCTCCCCGGACCAGCTCTGGAAACACCATATATTTT,CASKPPRTSSGNTIYF
TRBJ2-1,NA,TRBV20-1,few,TGCAGTGCTACCCTGAACAATGAGCAGTTCTTC,CSATLNNEQFF
TRBJ1-1,NA,TRBV7-8,NA,TGTGCCAGCAGCTGCGGCGGGATCAACACTGAAGCTTTCTTT,CASSCGGINTEAFF
TRBJ2-7,NA,TRBV7-8,few,TGTGCCAGCAGCTTAGGGGCGTCCAACTACGAGCAGTACTTC,CASSLGASNYEQYF
TRBJ2-6,TRBD1,TRBV10-3,NA,TGTGCCATCAGCACCGGGACAGGGCCCTCTGGGGCCAACGTCCTGACTTTC,CAISTGTGPSGANVLTF
TRBJ2-2,TRBD2,TRBV7-2,NA,TGTGCCAGCAGCTTAATGGCGAGGATAGCGGGAGTTCCCGGGGAGCTGTTTTTT,CASSLMARIAGVPGELFF
TRBJ2-6,NA,TRBV2,NA,TGTGCCAGCAGGGCGGACAGAGGAACTGGGGCCAACGTCCTGACTTTC,CASRADRGTGANVLTF